Each of the 13 T cell receptor beta chains below was sequenced from the same sample in a study of OX40 agonist ivuxolimab in advanced cancers. This table comes from immunoSEQ multiplex PCR, and its TCRdb copy is limited to in-frame clones, with some not included. The data hold roughly 60,000 clones, with around 85% observed a single time. The starting material was CD4+ or CD8+ T cells sorted from blood, obtained in a trial of the OX40 agonist ivuxolimab. These receptors originate from an adult with an advanced solid tumor such as melanoma, head and neck, liver or kidney cancer.

CDR3 DNA sequence: TGTGCCAGCTCACTTCCGGGACAGAATATGAACACTGAAGCTTTCTTT. Its translation is CASSLPGQNMNTEAFF. V is TRBV18 and J is TRBJ1-1; 7 bases are shared with TRBD1. Trimming removed 4 bases from V and 0 bases from J; junction bases left unmatched: 8. CDR1 and CDR2 (germline): KGHSH, LQKENI. CDR3 size: 16 residues.

This clone came up once. The chain combines TRBV4-2 with TRBJ2-2; the D is unclear. Trimming cost V 0 bases and J 3 bases, with 8 bases left between them. The CDR3 contains 15 residues. Germline CDR1 LGHNA, CDR2 YNFKEQ. CDR3 amino acids: CASSQDSVDTGELFF. The CDR3 DNA sequence: TGTGCCAGCAGCCAAGATTCCGTGGACACCGGGGAGCTGTTTTTT.

The chain joins TRBV7-2 to TRBJ1-1, with unresolved D. The germline V gene encodes CDR1 SGHTA and CDR2 FQGNSA. The V gene lost 1 base and the J gene lost 0 bases, with 15 bases spanning the gap. This CDR3 spans 17 amino acids. Here the CDR3 reads CASSLGVGGNLNTEAFF. The DNA for the CDR3 is TGTGCCAGCAGCTTAGGGGTAGGAGGGAACCTGAACACTGAAGCTTTCTTT. Full variable domain (remainder filled in from reference TRBV7-2 and TRBJ1-1): GAGVSQSPSNKVTEKGKDVELRCDPISGHTALYWYRQSLGQGLEFLIYFQGNSAPDKSGLPSDRFSAERTGGSVSTLTIQRTQQEDSAVYLCASSLGVGGNLNTEAFFGQGTRLTVV.

On this clone: A junction end diverges from the germline sequence, so it may reflect a read error. The rearrangement uses TRBV7-7 and TRBJ2-5; the D is unclear. The CDR3 has 13 residues. Germline assignment: CDR1 SSHAT and CDR2 FNYEAQ (reference sequence). CDR3 bases: TGTGCTAGCAGCTTAGATAGGGCGGAGACCCAGTACTTC. Translated: CASSLDRAETQYF.

The genes are TRBV2 and TRBJ2-7, with D unresolved. Germline loops: CDR1 SNHLY, CDR2 FYNNEI. V was shortened by 7 bases and J by 7 bases, with 20 bases between the two germline ends. The CDR3 is 14 residues long. CDR3 residues: CASTISTFRAEQYF. In DNA, the CDR3 is TGTGCCAGCACGATCTCCACATTCCGGGCGGAGCAGTACTTC.

By share, this clone counts as medium-sized. V gene TRBV7-2 combines with J gene TRBJ2-7; 7 bases align to TRBD1. Per germline, CDR1 SGHTA and CDR2 FQGNSA. This CDR3 is built from 15 residues. V was pared by 5 bases and J by 6 bases, with 13 bases of the junction left unmatched. The CDR3 loop is CASSTQGQDLSEQYF. The CDR3 nucleotides are TGTGCCAGCAGCACACAAGGACAGGACCTTTCCGAGCAGTACTTC.

V usage is TRBV4-1 and J usage is TRBJ1-5; D might be TRBD1 (6 bases). The CDR3 is 14 amino acids. The V and J ends lost 5 bases and 3 bases respectively, with 11 bases between them. Germline values: CDR1 MGHRA, CDR2 YSYEKL. The CDR3 here is CASSTQGTNQPQHF. The DNA for the CDR3 is TGCGCCAGCAGCACACAGGGAACCAATCAGCCCCAGCATTTT.

The CDR3 nucleotides read TGTGCCATCAGCGAGACTAGCGGGAGGGCTACCGGGGAGCTGTTTTTT. Its translation is CAISETSGRATGELFF. V is TRBV10-3 and J is TRBJ2-2, with 14 nucleotides matching TRBD2. CDR1 and CDR2 (germline): ENHRY, SYGVKD. The J segment lost 5 bases and the V segment lost 6 bases, leaving 5 bases of the junction unmatched. There are 16 residues in the CDR3.

The chain links TRBV7-6 to TRBJ2-2; 7 nucleotides agree with TRBD2. CDR1 SGHVS and CDR2 FNYEAQ come from the germline V gene. The CDR3 extends over 16 amino acids. J was trimmed by 5 bases and V by 5 bases; bases with no gene match: 11. CDR3 sequence reads: CASSRPGTILTGELFF. CDR3 sequence (DNA): TGTGCCAGCAGCCGGCCCGGGACTATCTTAACCGGGGAGCTGTTTTTT.

The CDR3 nucleotides are TGTGCCAGCTCACCATGGGGGGCCCGATTGGGCACTGAAGCTTTCTTT. Its protein is CASSPWGARLGTEAFF. The chain employs TRBV18 and TRBJ1-1; a weak D match, TRBD1 (6 bases). Germline V gene data show CDR1 as KGHSH and CDR2 as LQKENI. The V and J ends lost 2 bases and 4 bases respectively, with 17 bases between them. The CDR3 sequence is 16 residues long.

This clone showed up just a few times. The chain combines TRBV7-6 with TRBJ2-7; D unresolved. V was shortened by 2 bases and J by 2 bases, with 4 bases between the two germline ends. This CDR3 contains 12 residues. Germline V lookup: CDR1 SGHVS, CDR2 FNYEAQ. The CDR3 region has the DNA TGTGCCAGCAGCTTAAACACCTACGAGCAGTACTTC. It translates to CASSLNTYEQYF. The entire variable domain, with the rest obtained from reference TRBV7-6 and TRBJ2-7, is as follows: GAGVSQSPRYKVTKRGQDVALRCDPISGHVSLYWYRQALGQGPEFLTYFNYEAQQDKSGLPNDRFSAERPEGSISTLTIQRTEQRDSAMYRCASSLNTYEQYFGPGTRLTVT.

The genes are TRBV7-8 and TRBJ1-1; 8 bases are a match to TRBD1. From germline, CDR1 is SGHVS and CDR2 FQNEAQ. V lost 3 bases to trimming and J lost 6 bases; unmatched junction nucleotides: 3. This CDR3 has 13 amino acids. CDR3: CASSFAGGAEAFF. CDR3 nucleotides: TGTGCCAGCAGCTTTGCAGGGGGCGCTGAAGCTTTCTTT.

The gene calls are TRBV7-6 and TRBJ2-5; the match to TRBD2 covers 8 bases. This CDR3 region has 15 residues. J gave up 3 bases and V 4 bases, and 7 bases lay outside the gene matches. Germline V CDR1 and CDR2: SGHVS, FNYEAQ. The DNA for the CDR3 is TGTGCCAGCAGCTCGTACCAACTAGCGGAAGAGACCCAGTACTTC. This gives the protein CASSSYQLAEETQYF.